Below are 32 T cell receptor beta chains sequenced from a single sample in a study of tumor and adjacent non-tumor tissue in lung cancer. No cell sorting was done before RNA was extracted from the tissue. The library came from three nested PCR rounds adapted from ARM-PCR protocols. One entry per CDR3 protein results from TCRdb running MiXCR on the multiplex PCR reads. The table has 65,000 to 90,000 distinct CDR3 sequences, roughly 75% seen once. The sequenced sample was lung tumor tissue. All receptors come from a woman in her 70s with non-small cell lung cancer.

Comment on this clonotype: The junction departs from the called germline gene at one end, perhaps through a read error. The gene calls are TRBV4-1 and TRBJ2-1, with TRBD2 as a possible D gene (5 bases). CDR1 and CDR2 (germline): MGHRA, YSYEKL. This CDR3 comprises 15 residues. The CDR3 spells CATSQEAWENNEQFF. The CDR3 region has the DNA TGCGCCACCAGCCAAGAGGCATGGGAGAACAATGAGCAGTTCTTC.

This clonotype was counted a few times. J is TRBJ2-2 and V is TRBV7-9; either TRBD1 or TRBD2 may supply D (5 bases each). This CDR3 region has 16 residues. Germline CDR1 and CDR2: SEHNR and FQNEAQ (reference sequence). V lost 5 bases to trimming and J lost 4 bases, with 17 bases between them. The CDR3 DNA sequence: TGTGCCAGCAGCCCCCCGGGACGGAGGATCACCGGGGAGCTGTTTTTT. As protein: CASSPPGRRITGELFF.

There are many counts of this clonotype. J is TRBJ2-5 and V is TRBV20-1; perhaps TRBD2 as D (5 bases). Germline V lookup: CDR1 DFQATT, CDR2 SNEGSKA (reference sequence). The CDR3 spans 14 residues. Between the trimmed V and J ends, which lost 0 bases and 10 bases, there was a span of 18 bases. In DNA, the CDR3 is TGCAGTGCTAGAGATCTGGGCGGACCAGAGGGCCAGTACTTC. Its protein is CSARDLGGPEGQYF.

As concerns this clonotype: A read error may explain this, as a much larger clone is one base away. The gene calls are TRBV20-1 and TRBJ2-7, with TRBD2 matching over 7 bases. CDR3 size: 15 residues. Germline V gene sequence: CDR1 DFQATT, CDR2 SNEGSKA (reference sequence). V lost 4 bases, J lost 0 bases, and 9 bases stayed unmatched. CDR3 sequence reads: CSAIQSGKNSYEQYF. For the CDR3, the DNA is TGCAGTGCTATTCAGAGCGGGAAGAACTCCTACGAGCAGTACTTC.

Details on this clonotype: At one of its ends the junction is not consistent with the germline gene, which may arise from a read error. This chain uses TRBV6-1 with TRBJ2-7; a possible D gene is TRBD2 (5 bases). The CDR3 totals 16 residues. Germline CDR1 is MNHNS and CDR2 is SASEGT. CDR3 sequence reads: CANSEPSSGGYYEQHF. DNA of the CDR3: TGTGCCAACAGTGAGCCTTCTTCTGGCGGGTACTACGAGCAGCACTTC.

This clonotype has at least ten counts. This chain links TRBV5-4 with TRBJ2-1, with D unresolved. Germline CDR1 reads SGHNT; CDR2 reads YYREEE (reference sequence). The CDR3 loop spans 14 amino acids. Trimming took 1 base from V and 2 from J, leaving 7 bases between them. DNA of the CDR3: TGTGCCAGCAGCTTGTCCGGAACCTACAATGAGCAGTTCTTC. As protein: CASSLSGTYNEQFF.

On this clonotype itself: The junction departs from the called germline gene at one end, perhaps through a read error. The chain is built from TRBV28 and TRBJ1-2; D gene unclear. Germline lookup yields CDR1 MDHEN and CDR2 SYDVKM. CDR3 length: 13 residues. The CDR3 region has the DNA TGTGACAGCAGAAAACCCGGAAACTATGGCTACACCTTC. Protein: CDSRKPGNYGYTF.

In regard to this clonotype: An end of the junction does not agree with germline; a read error may underlie this. The chain couples TRBV19 to TRBJ2-1; D is undetermined. CDR1 LNHDA and CDR2 SQIVND come from the germline V gene (reference sequence). The CDR3 spans 14 residues. CDR3 in DNA: TGCGTCCCGCAGCGATACCCCCCGTTGAATGAGCAGTTCTTC. Translated: CVPQRYPPLNEQFF.

This clonotype was recorded at least ten times. This chain connects TRBV7-8 to TRBJ2-7; TRBD1 matches at 9 bases. Germline loops: CDR1 SGHVS, CDR2 FQNEAQ. Unmatched junction bases numbered 17, after V lost 5 bases and J lost 9 bases. The CDR3 has 16 residues. CDR3 nucleotides: TGTGCCAGCAGCCCCAAACCGGGACAGGGACCTTTTGTGCAGTACTTC. Translation gives CASSPKPGQGPFVQYF.

By share, this clonotype ranks as medium-sized (0.01 to 0.1%). This sequence joins TRBV29-1 and TRBJ2-3, with D maybe TRBD1 (6 bases). V shed 7 bases and J shed 6 bases, with 26 bases lying between them. This CDR3 region has 16 residues. Germline V gene lookup returns CDR1 SQVTM and CDR2 ANQGSEA. CDR3 bases: TGCAGCGCCCGTACCCAGGGGAACGGGAAGTCTGATACGCAGTATTTT. As protein: CSARTQGNGKSDTQYF.

This clonotype was picked up many times. This chain links TRBV10-3 with TRBJ2-1; 8 nucleotides align to TRBD1. The CDR3 totals 15 residues. V gave up 3 bases and J gave up 4 bases; unmatched junction bases: 5. Germline CDR1 ENHRY, CDR2 SYGVKD. The CDR3 sequence: CAISEQDREYNEQFF. CDR3 bases: TGTGCCATCAGTGAACAGGACAGGGAGTACAATGAGCAGTTCTTC.

Concerning this clonotype itself: At one end the junction does not follow the germline gene, possibly because of a read error. V and J are TRBV29-1 and TRBJ2-3; 8 bases match TRBD1. Per germline, CDR1 SQVTM and CDR2 ANQGSEA. The CDR3 consists of 16 residues. The CDR3 DNA sequence: TGCAGGGCTGAAGACACCGGGACAGGCCCCCCAGATACGCAATATTTT. This translates into CRAEDTGTGPPDTQYF.

On this clonotype: One end of the junction varies from germline; a read error may be responsible. This chain links TRBV5-1 with TRBJ2-2; D tentatively fits TRBD1 or TRBD2 (6 bases each). The V gene's germline CDR1 is SGHRS and CDR2 YFSETQ. The CDR3 contains 17 residues. CDR3: CASSLAGAGRNTVELFF. The DNA for the CDR3 is TGCGCCAGCAGCTTGGCGGGGGCAGGGAGAAACACCGTGGAGCTGTTTTTT.

Concerning this clonotype: Given a much more abundant clone one base away, this may be a read error. V and J are TRBV13 and TRBJ1-2; D is undetermined. Germline V lookup: CDR1 PRHDT, CDR2 FYEKMQ (reference sequence). The ends were cut back, 1 base at V and 3 bases at J, with 12 bases in the middle. The length of the CDR3 is 15 residues. CDR3 in amino acids: CASSLVMGFYYGYTF. The CDR3 DNA reads TGTGCCAGCAGCTTAGTGATGGGTTTTTACTATGGCTACACCTTC.

The V call is TRBV11-1, the J call TRBJ1-2; no reliable D call. The CDR3 has 14 amino acids. V was trimmed by 6 bases and J by 5 bases, leaving 16 bases between them. CDR1 is SGHAT, CDR2 FQDESV, per germline (reference sequence). The CDR3 is CASSHPRVGYGYTF. CDR3 sequence (DNA): TGTGCCAGCAGTCATCCGAGAGTTGGTTATGGCTACACCTTC. Full variable domain (outside the CDR3, taken from reference TRBV11-1 and TRBJ1-2): EAEVAQSPRYKITEKSQAVAFWCDPISGHATLYWYRQILGQGPELLVQFQDESVVDDSQLPKDRFSAERLKGVDSTLKIQPAELGDSAMYLCASSHPRVGYGYTFGSGTRLTVV.

About this clonotype itself: The germline gene is not matched at one end of the junction; a read error may be the cause. This chain links TRBV5-5 with TRBJ2-2; 8 nucleotides agree with TRBD1. CDR3 length equals 15 residues. The germline gives CDR1 SGHKS, CDR2 YYEKEE (reference sequence). This CDR3 reads CAISRSGGHTGELFF. CDR3 sequence (DNA): TGTGCCATCAGCCGTTCAGGGGGCCACACCGGGGAGCTGTTTTTT.

Details on this clonotype: This sequence may be a read error, since a much larger clone differs from it by one base. The V call is TRBV30, the J call TRBJ1-6, with D maybe TRBD1 (5 bases). The germline gives CDR1 GTSNPN, CDR2 SVGIG (reference sequence). This CDR3 has 12 amino acids. CDR3 sequence (DNA): TGTGTTACGGGGCGGAACAATTCACCCCTCCACTTT. Translating gives CVTGRNNSPLHF.

A note on this clonotype: Mismatch with germline at one junction end may stem from a read error. The chain couples TRBV5-1 to TRBJ1-1, with a weak D call TRBD1 (6 bases). Germline V gene sequence: CDR1 SGHRS, CDR2 YFSETQ. The CDR3 length is 13 residues. The CDR3 coding sequence is TGCACCAGCAGCTTGGCGACAGGCACTGAAGCTTTCTTT. This encodes CTSSLATGTEAFF.

Concerning this clonotype itself: A single base separates this from a much larger clone, so it may be a read error. This chain links TRBV7-9 with TRBJ2-1; D possibly corresponds to TRBD2 (6 bases). Trimming left V 11 bases short and J 7 bases short, with 24 bases between. CDR1 and CDR2 from the germline V gene are SEHNR and FQNEAQ (reference sequence). This CDR3 comprises 15 residues. CDR3 sequence (DNA): TGTGCCGGAATGACCGGGACTGGATTGGGTAATGAGCAGTTCTTC. Translated, it gives CAGMTGTGLGNEQFF.

The gene calls are TRBV7-9 and TRBJ2-1; 9 nucleotides agree with TRBD2. The V segment lost 0 bases and the J segment 5 bases; nucleotides outside the gene matches: 2. Germline CDR1 reads SEHNR; CDR2 reads FQNEAQ (reference sequence). This CDR3 contains 15 residues. The CDR3 spells CASSLALAGHNEQFF. CDR3 DNA: TGTGCCAGCAGCTTAGCGCTAGCGGGACACAATGAGCAGTTCTTC.

This clonotype occurred many times. The rearrangement joins TRBV5-4 to TRBJ1-4, with a weak D call TRBD1 (6 bases). Germline V gene sequence: CDR1 SGHNT, CDR2 YYREEE (reference sequence). This CDR3 is built from 15 residues. The V end was cut by 4 bases, the J end by 7 bases, with 17 bases between. The CDR3 DNA follows: TGTGCCAGCAGCCCTCCAGGGGCAGTCGTTGAAAAACTGTTTTTT. Residues: CASSPPGAVVEKLFF.

A remark on this clonotype: The junction does not match germline at one end; this may be a read error. This chain uses TRBV10-2 with TRBJ2-7; TRBD2 agrees at 15 bases. Germline CDR1 reads WSHSY; CDR2 reads SAAADI. The CDR3 runs 15 residues. CDR3 sequence reads: CARSESGLAGGVQYF. CDR3 in DNA: TGCGCCAGGAGTGAATCTGGACTAGCGGGAGGGGTGCAGTACTTC.

The table lists this clonotype with many counts. This rearrangement joins TRBV6-2 or TRBV6-3 to TRBJ1-2; D gene unclear. Germline-derived CDR1 and CDR2 are MNHEY and SVGEGT. This CDR3 spans 14 amino acids. Between the trimmed V and J ends, which lost 5 bases and 2 bases, there was a span of 12 bases. CDR3 loop: CASSRSNRNYGYTF. In nucleotides, the CDR3 is TGTGCCAGCAGTCGCAGCAACCGGAACTATGGCTACACCTTC.

Turning to this clonotype: Its ends do not fully match the called genes, so a read error is possible. The genes are TRBV11-2 and TRBJ2-1; possibly TRBD1 for D (5 bases). Germline CDR1 and CDR2: SGHAT and FQNNGV. The CDR3 spans 14 residues. DNA for the CDR3: TGTGTCAGCAGCTTAGGTCCGGACATGAATGAGCAGTTCTTC. This sequence encodes CVSSLGPDMNEQFF.

Points on this clonotype: The junction departs from the called germline gene at one end, perhaps through a read error. The gene calls are TRBV29-1 and TRBJ1-1, with D perhaps TRBD1 (6 bases). Germline CDR1 reads SQVTM; CDR2 reads ANQGSEA. This CDR3 spans 12 amino acids. CDR3 loop: CSAPWGGTGAFF. In DNA, the CDR3 is TGCAGCGCCCCCTGGGGGGGCACTGGAGCTTTCTTT.

The CDR3 region is CSASGSWGARVNYGYTF. In nucleotides, the CDR3 is TGCAGTGCTAGCGGCAGTTGGGGGGCTCGGGTTAACTATGGCTACACCTTC. This sequence joins TRBV20-1 and TRBJ1-2; weak D call: TRBD1 (6 bases). The CDR3 sequence is 17 residues long. CDR1 and CDR2 (germline): DFQATT, SNEGSKA (reference sequence). V was cut by 3 bases and J by 1 base, with 21 bases left in between.

For this clonotype: The conserved phenylalanine or tryptophan is not found at the CDR3 terminus, so this likely reflects a read error. The rearrangement uses TRBV6-6 and TRBJ2-7; no definite D call. CDR1 and CDR2 from the germline V gene are MNHNY and SVGAGI (reference sequence). V was clipped by 6 bases and J by 10 bases, with 28 bases between them. This CDR3 is 16 amino acids long. Here the CDR3 DNA reads TGTGCCAGCAGCTATCCGAGGAAAGCCCCTTCCTATGATCAGTACTCC. The encoded protein is CASSYPRKAPSYDQYS.

Details on this clonotype: Germline and junction disagree at one end, which may indicate a read error. The V call is TRBV6-1, the J call TRBJ2-2; D might be TRBD1 (6 bases). Per the germline V gene, CDR1 is MNHNS and CDR2 is SASEGT. The length of the CDR3 is 16 residues. CDR3 nucleotide sequence: TGCGCCAGCAGTGAAGACTTGAGGGCAGGGGCCGGGGATCTGCTTTTT. Its protein is CASSEDLRAGAGDLLF.

Details on this clonotype: Here the CDR3 omits its conserved ending phenylalanine or tryptophan, so a read error is the likely source. The genes are TRBV6-1 and TRBJ1-4; perhaps TRBD1 as D (6 bases). Germline CDR1 MNHNS, CDR2 SASEGT. The length of the CDR3 is 17 residues. The CDR3 DNA follows: TGTGGCAGCACCCCCCCCGGGGGCATTGCAACTAATGAAAAACTGTTTATT. It translates to CGSTPPGGIATNEKLFI.

At least ten counts were recorded for this clonotype. The V gene is TRBV7-2, the J gene TRBJ2-1; 14 positions match TRBD2. The CDR3 contains 16 residues. Per germline, CDR1 SGHTA and CDR2 FQGNSA. Unmatched junction bases numbered 5, after V lost 5 bases and J lost 5 bases. This CDR3 is CASSRPGLAGDNEQFF. The CDR3 DNA reads as TGTGCCAGCAGCCGTCCGGGACTAGCGGGGGACAATGAGCAGTTCTTC.

The gene calls are TRBV28 and TRBJ1-4; D unclear. The CDR3 covers 13 residues. The germline CDR1 and CDR2 sequences are MDHEN and SYDVKM. Trimming left V 5 bases short and J 8 bases short, with 12 bases between. The CDR3, as DNA: TGTGCCAGCAGTGTCTCGGGCGACGAAAAACTGTTTTTT. Amino acids: CASSVSGDEKLFF.

About this clonotype itself: The junction and the germline gene differ at one end; a read error may be behind it. The chain links TRBV20-1 to TRBJ2-1, with 7 bases fitting TRBD2. Germline V CDR1 and CDR2: DFQATT, SNEGSKA (reference sequence). This CDR3 spans 16 amino acids. CDR3 in DNA: TGCAGTACTAGAGATTTAGAAGCGGGGCTAACAATCAAGCAGTTCTTC. Translating gives CSTRDLEAGLTIKQFF.